One and the same sample provided the 3 T cell receptor beta chains below, sequenced in a study of T cell responses to AZD1222 COVID-19 vaccine. Libraries were prepared by immunoSEQ multiplex PCR; TCRdb keeps only in-frame clonotypes and omits some of them. The data hold 100,000 to 150,000 clones, with about 89% observed a single time. Sequencing was performed on peripheral blood, taken on day 0 of AZD1222 vaccination. The receptors were sampled from an adult in good health.

The chain has TRBV9 and TRBJ1-1; D possibly corresponds to TRBD1 (6 bases). The CDR3 loop spans 14 amino acids. The V end lost 3 bases, the J end lost 2 bases, and 11 bases lay between the germline ends. Looked up from germline, CDR1 is SGDLS and CDR2 is YYNGEE. In DNA, the CDR3 is TGTGCCAGCAGCGCCACAGGGAGTAACACTGAAGCTTTCTTT. This translates into CASSATGSNTEAFF.

The chain uses TRBV11-2 and TRBJ2-7; D uncertain. This CDR3 comprises 11 residues. V lost 6 bases and J lost 0, with 3 bases in between. CDR1 is SGHAT and CDR2 is FQNNGV in the germline V gene. The CDR3 nucleotides read TGTGCCAGCAGGAACTCCTACGAGCAGTACTTC. This codes for CASRNSYEQYF.

V gene TRBV20-1 combines with J gene TRBJ1-1; D gene ambiguous. Germline assignment: CDR1 DFQATT and CDR2 SNEGSKA (reference sequence). The CDR3 is 13 amino acids. V dropped 3 bases and J dropped 0 bases, with 8 bases sitting between them. The CDR3 bases are TGCAGTGCTAGTACCCTCATGAACACTGAAGCTTTCTTT. As protein: CSASTLMNTEAFF.